The sequence of this T cell receptor beta chain was determined in a study of T cell clones after liver transplantation. The CDR3 length is 12 residues. Germline V gives CDR1 MNHNS, CDR2 SASEGT. V dropped 7 bases and J dropped 5; count of bases not matched to a gene: 3. TCRdb's copy holds only in-frame clones and misses some; the assay was immunoSEQ multiplex PCR. The sample gives roughly 67,000 clones, 85% to 95% of which show up once; over 0.9% is in the top ten. The material sequenced was CD4+ T cells from blood, taken roughly 26 months after liver transplant. The source of this sequence is a human patient who received a liver transplant. Some T cells may be provided by the graft donor. The chain links TRBV6-1 to TRBJ2-7; 9 bases align to TRBD2. The CDR3 DNA follows: TGTGCCAGCACTCAGCGGGAGGACGAGCAGTACTTC. It translates to CASTQREDEQYF.